This TCR beta chain originates from a study of cytomegalovirus exposure and HLA in healthy donors. Study as a whole: Researchers found that roughly 77% of about 400 genotyped donors fell within the Caucasian-associated ancestry cluster.

Primers: 60 Vbeta forward and 13 Jbeta reverse. Only in-frame clones appear in the TCRdb table, and some are missing; sequencing was by immunoSEQ multiplex PCR. Of roughly 120,000 clones listed, roughly three quarters were seen once; the top ten hold around 7.7%. Germline V gene data show CDR1 as MNHEY and CDR2 as SVGAGI. This CDR3 has 11 residues. V was cut by 2 bases and J by 10 bases, with 6 bases left in between. V and J are TRBV6-5 and TRBJ2-1; maybe TRBD1 (6 bases). The clonotype originates from a woman aged 45-59 years in good health and CMV-seropositive. Sequenced: PBMCs. The CDR3 reads CASSYGTEQFF. The CDR3 bases are TGTGCCAGCAGTTACGGGACAGAGCAGTTCTTC.